What follows describes a single T cell receptor beta chain. In the source study's methods: The assay estimated nucleated cells by amplifying reference gene primers. Clones were read by immunoSEQ multiplex PCR, and TCRdb kept only the in-frame ones, dropping some. V and J calls and clone size are copied from that table; D and trimming were computed from the DNA. The data show 180,000 or so clones, roughly 87% seen once. The sample comes from a study of blood T cell repertoires in COVID-19. Across the whole study: Sites across the United States, Italy and Spain contributed samples from acute and convalescent COVID-19. Sources were T cells, B-cell-depleted T cells, or PBMCs; the material itself was cDNA or gDNA.

This TCR was sampled from a woman aged 45-60 years with acute or convalescent COVID-19. Specimen: peripheral blood.

CDR3 sequence (DNA): TGTGCCAGCAGTTACTCGTACGAGGACTCCTACGAGCAGTACTTC. It yields the protein CASSYSYEDSYEQYF. The V call is TRBV6-5, the J call TRBJ2-7; D not certain. Germline V CDR1 and CDR2: MNHEY, SVGAGI. CDR3 size: 15 residues. V shed 0 bases and J shed 0 bases, with 9 bases lying between them.